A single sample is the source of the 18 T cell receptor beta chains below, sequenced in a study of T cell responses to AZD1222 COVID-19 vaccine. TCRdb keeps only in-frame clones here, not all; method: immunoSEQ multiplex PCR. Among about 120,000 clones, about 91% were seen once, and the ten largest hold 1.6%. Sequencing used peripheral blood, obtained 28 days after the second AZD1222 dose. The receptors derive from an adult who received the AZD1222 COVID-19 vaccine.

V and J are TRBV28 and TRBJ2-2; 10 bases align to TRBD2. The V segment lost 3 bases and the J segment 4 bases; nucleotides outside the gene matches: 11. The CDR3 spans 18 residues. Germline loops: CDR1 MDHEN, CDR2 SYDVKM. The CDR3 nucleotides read TGTGCCAGCAGTTTCCTCAAGCCGACTAGCGGGCTCACCGGGGAGCTGTTTTTT. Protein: CASSFLKPTSGLTGELFF.

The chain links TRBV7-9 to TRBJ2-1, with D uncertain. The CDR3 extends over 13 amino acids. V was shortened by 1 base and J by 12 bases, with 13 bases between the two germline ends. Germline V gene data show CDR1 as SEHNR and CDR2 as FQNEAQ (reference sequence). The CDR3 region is CASSLGAPSGQFF. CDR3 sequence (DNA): TGTGCCAGCAGCTTAGGGGCCCCATCGGGGCAGTTCTTC.

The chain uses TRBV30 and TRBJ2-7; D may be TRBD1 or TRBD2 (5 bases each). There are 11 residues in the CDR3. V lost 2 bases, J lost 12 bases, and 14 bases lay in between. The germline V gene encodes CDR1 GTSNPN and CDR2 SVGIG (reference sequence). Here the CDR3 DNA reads TGTGCCTGGAGTAGAGGGACCCAGCGGTACTTC. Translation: CAWSRGTQRYF.

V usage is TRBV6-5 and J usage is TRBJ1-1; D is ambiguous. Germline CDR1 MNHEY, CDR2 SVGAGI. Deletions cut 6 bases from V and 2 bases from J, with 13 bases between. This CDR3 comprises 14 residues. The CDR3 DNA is TGTGCCAGCAGCCCCGGAGAGGATAACACTGAAGCTTTCTTT. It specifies CASSPGEDNTEAFF.

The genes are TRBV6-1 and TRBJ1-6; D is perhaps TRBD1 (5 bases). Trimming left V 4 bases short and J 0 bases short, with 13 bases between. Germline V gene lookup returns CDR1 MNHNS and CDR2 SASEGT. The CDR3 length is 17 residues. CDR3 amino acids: CASSAQTERSYNSPLHF. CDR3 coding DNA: TGTGCCAGCAGTGCCCAGACAGAGCGCTCCTATAATTCACCCCTCCACTTT.

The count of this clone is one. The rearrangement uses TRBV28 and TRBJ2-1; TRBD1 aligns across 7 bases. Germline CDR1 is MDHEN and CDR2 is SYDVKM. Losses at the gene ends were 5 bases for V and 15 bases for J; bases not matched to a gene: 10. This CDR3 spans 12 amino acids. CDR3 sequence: CASSTGQTRPFF. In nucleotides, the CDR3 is TGTGCCAGCAGTACGGGACAGACCCGGCCGTTCTTC.

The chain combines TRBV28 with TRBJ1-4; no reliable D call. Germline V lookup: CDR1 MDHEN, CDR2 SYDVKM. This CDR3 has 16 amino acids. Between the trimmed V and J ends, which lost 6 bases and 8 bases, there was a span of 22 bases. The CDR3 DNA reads TGTGCCAGCAGAACTGGGCCGGCGGGAGTGTACGAAAAACTGTTTTTT. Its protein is CASRTGPAGVYEKLFF.

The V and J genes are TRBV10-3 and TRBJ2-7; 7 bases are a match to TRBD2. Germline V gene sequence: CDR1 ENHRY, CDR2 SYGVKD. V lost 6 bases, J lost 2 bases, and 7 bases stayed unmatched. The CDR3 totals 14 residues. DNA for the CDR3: TGTGCCATCAGGGAGGAGGGAGGGACCTACGAGCAGTACTTC. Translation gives CAIREEGGTYEQYF.

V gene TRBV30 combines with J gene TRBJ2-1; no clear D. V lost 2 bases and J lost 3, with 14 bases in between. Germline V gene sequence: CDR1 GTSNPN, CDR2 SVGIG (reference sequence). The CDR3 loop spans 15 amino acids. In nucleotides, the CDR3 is TGTGCCTGGAGTACTGATCACAGACTCTACAATGAGCAGTTCTTC. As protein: CAWSTDHRLYNEQFF.

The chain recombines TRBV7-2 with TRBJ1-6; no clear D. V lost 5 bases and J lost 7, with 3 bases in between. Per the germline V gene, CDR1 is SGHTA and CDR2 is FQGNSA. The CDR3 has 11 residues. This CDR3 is CASSLNSPLHF. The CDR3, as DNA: TGTGCCAGCAGCCTAAATTCACCCCTCCACTTT.

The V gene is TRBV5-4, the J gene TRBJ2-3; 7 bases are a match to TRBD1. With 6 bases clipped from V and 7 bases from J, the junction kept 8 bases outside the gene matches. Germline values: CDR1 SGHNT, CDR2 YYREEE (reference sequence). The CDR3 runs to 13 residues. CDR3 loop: CASTSDRANTQYF. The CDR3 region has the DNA TGTGCCAGCACCTCCGACAGGGCAAATACGCAGTATTTT.

CDR3 DNA sequence: TGCAGTGCTAGTAGTGGGACTAGCGACTCCTACGAGCAGTACTTC. As protein: CSASSGTSDSYEQYF. The gene calls are TRBV20-1 and TRBJ2-7; 10 bases are shared with TRBD2. The germline CDR1 and CDR2 sequences are DFQATT and SNEGSKA (reference sequence). Trimming took 3 bases from V and 0 from J; bases not matched to a gene: 5. The CDR3 sequence is 15 residues long.

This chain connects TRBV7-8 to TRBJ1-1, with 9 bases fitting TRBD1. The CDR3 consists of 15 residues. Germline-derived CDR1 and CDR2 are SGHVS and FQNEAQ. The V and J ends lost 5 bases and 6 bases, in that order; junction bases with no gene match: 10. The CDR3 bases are TGTGCCAGCAGCAACACAGGGGGCGAGGGCGCTGAAGCTTTCTTT. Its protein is CASSNTGGEGAEAFF.

CDR3 sequence: CASSLFLARDYGYTF. CDR3 sequence (DNA): TGTGCCAGCAGTTTATTCTTGGCAAGGGACTATGGCTACACCTTC. The chain carries TRBV28 and TRBJ1-2; D is uncertain. Germline loops: CDR1 MDHEN, CDR2 SYDVKM. This CDR3 has 15 residues. The V gene lost 1 base and the J gene lost 3 bases, with 12 bases spanning the gap.

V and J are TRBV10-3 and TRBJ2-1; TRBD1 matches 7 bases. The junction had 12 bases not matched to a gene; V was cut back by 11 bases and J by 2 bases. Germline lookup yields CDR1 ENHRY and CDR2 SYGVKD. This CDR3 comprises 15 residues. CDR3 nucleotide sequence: TGTGCCCACAGGGGTGAACCAGATCCCTACAATGAGCAGTTCTTC. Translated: CAHRGEPDPYNEQFF.

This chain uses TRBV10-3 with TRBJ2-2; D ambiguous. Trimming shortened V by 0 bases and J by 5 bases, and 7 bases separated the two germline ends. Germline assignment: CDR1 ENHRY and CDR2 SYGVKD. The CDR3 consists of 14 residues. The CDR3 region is CAISESPGTGELFF. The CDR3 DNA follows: TGTGCCATCAGTGAGTCGCCCGGGACCGGGGAGCTGTTTTTT.

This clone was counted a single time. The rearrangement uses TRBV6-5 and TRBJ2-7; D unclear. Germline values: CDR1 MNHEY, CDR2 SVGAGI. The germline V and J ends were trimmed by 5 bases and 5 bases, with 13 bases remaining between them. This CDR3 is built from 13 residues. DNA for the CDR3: TGTGCCAGCAGTCCCACTGTGGAAAACGAGCAGTACTTC. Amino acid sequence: CASSPTVENEQYF.

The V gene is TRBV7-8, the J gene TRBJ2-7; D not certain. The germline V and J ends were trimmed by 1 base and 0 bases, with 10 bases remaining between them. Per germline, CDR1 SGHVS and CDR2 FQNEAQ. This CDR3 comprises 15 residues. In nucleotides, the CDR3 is TGTGCCAGCAGCTTAGGGGCATTGAGCTCCTACGAGCAGTACTTC. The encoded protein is CASSLGALSSYEQYF.